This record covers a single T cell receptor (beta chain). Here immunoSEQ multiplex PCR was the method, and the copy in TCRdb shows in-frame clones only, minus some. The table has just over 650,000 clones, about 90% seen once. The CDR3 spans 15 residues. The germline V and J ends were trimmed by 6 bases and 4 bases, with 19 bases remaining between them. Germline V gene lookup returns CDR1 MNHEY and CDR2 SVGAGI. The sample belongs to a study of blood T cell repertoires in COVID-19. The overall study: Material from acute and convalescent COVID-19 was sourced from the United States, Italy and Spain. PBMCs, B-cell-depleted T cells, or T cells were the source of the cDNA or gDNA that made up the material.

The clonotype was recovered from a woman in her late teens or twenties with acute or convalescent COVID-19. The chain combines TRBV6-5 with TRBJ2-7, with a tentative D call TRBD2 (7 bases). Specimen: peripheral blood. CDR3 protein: CASRLSVEGGYEQYF. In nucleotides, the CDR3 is TGTGCCAGCAGATTATCGGTAGAGGGGGGGTACGAGCAGTACTTC.